This entry lists 22 T cell receptor beta chains sequenced from one sample in a study of shared clonotypes between healthy human individuals (dated by TCRdb to the early 2020s). Receptors were amplified or captured by the immunoSEQ multiplex PCR assay. TCRdb retrieved this table from immuneACCESS and kept in-frame rearrangements only. Not all clones are present; in checked studies, unresolved V genes account for under half, and no reason is known for the remainder. The sample includes 2,500,000 or so clones, with roughly 90% observed a single time. The ten largest make up approximately 0.41% of the sample. The sample consisted of naive CD4+ T cells from PBMCs. The cell subset or site label for this specimen denotes: CD45RA+ positively selected. The receptors were gathered from a young man in good health. Some clones in this sample may be carry-over from other donors' samples.

The chain couples TRBV7-9 to TRBJ1-3; 9 bases are shared with TRBD1. V was pared by 1 base and J by 2 bases, with 12 bases of the junction left unmatched. Germline V gene data show CDR1 as SEHNR and CDR2 as FQNEAQ (reference sequence). The CDR3 totals 19 residues. The CDR3 spells CASSLGWLYRGLAGNTIYF. CDR3 in DNA: TGTGCCAGCAGCTTAGGATGGCTATACAGGGGGCTCGCTGGAAACACCATATATTTT.

The V and J genes are TRBV5-6 and TRBJ1-2, with D maybe TRBD1 (5 bases). Trimming left V 7 bases short and J 6 bases short, with 22 bases between. The CDR3 has 15 amino acids. The germline CDR1 and CDR2 sequences are SGHDT and YYEEEE. The CDR3 DNA sequence: TGTGCCAGCGGTCGGGACGGAGTTATGAGAGATGGCTACACCTTC. Its translation is CASGRDGVMRDGYTF.

This clone appeared a few times. V gene TRBV7-9 combines with J gene TRBJ2-2; D is unclear. Deletions cut 3 bases from V and 6 bases from J, with 11 bases between. The CDR3 loop spans 14 amino acids. Germline V gene lookup returns CDR1 SEHNR and CDR2 FQNEAQ (reference sequence). The CDR3 nucleotides are TGTGCCAGCAGCTTGCGTCGTTTAGCCGGGGAGCTGTTTTTT. The encoded protein is CASSLRRLAGELFF. The variable domain in full, with the rest retrieved from reference TRBV7-9 and TRBJ2-2, is DTGVSQNPRHKITKRGQNVTFRCDPISEHNRLYWYRQTLGQGPEFLTYFQNEAQLEKSRLLSDRFSAERPKGSFSTLEIQRTEQGDSAMYLCASSLRRLAGELFFGEGSRLTVL.

This chain's CDR3 is CATSATGPNEKLFF. The CDR3 nucleotides are TGTGCCACCAGCGCCACAGGACCTAATGAAAAACTGTTTTTT. This chain connects TRBV15 to TRBJ1-4, with D perhaps matching TRBD1 (5 bases). CDR1 is LNHNV and CDR2 is YYDKDF in the germline V gene (reference sequence). The CDR3 runs to 14 residues. With 5 bases removed from V and 3 bases from J, the gap between germline ends came to 10 bases.

This chain links TRBV6-5 with TRBJ2-7; D perhaps matches TRBD1 (5 bases). The V end lost 2 bases, the J end lost 0 bases, and 11 bases lay between the germline ends. CDR3 length: 15 amino acids. CDR1 is MNHEY and CDR2 is SVGAGI in the germline V gene. The CDR3 is CASSYDTGHSYEQYF. The CDR3 DNA reads TGTGCCAGCAGTTACGATACAGGTCACTCCTACGAGCAGTACTTC.

The CDR3 sequence is CASSTQYPTGVGYEQYF. The CDR3 DNA reads as TGTGCCAGTAGTACCCAATACCCGACAGGGGTTGGCTACGAGCAGTACTTC. The chain is built from TRBV19 and TRBJ2-7, with 8 bases fitting TRBD1. Germline-derived CDR1 and CDR2 are LNHDA and SQIVND (reference sequence). CDR3 length: 17 residues. J lost 3 bases, V lost 4 bases, and 14 bases had no gene match. The variable domain in full, completed from reference TRBV19 and TRBJ2-7, reads DGGITQSPKYLFRKEGQNVTLSCEQNLNHDAMYWYRQDPGQGLRLIYYSQIVNDFQKGDIAEGYSVSREKKESFPLTVTSAQKNPTAFYLCASSTQYPTGVGYEQYFGPGTRLTVT.

V and J are TRBV9 and TRBJ1-3, with TRBD1 as a possible D gene (5 bases). The germline V gene encodes CDR1 SGDLS and CDR2 YYNGEE. The CDR3 contains 20 residues. The V and J ends lost 0 bases and 9 bases respectively, with 31 bases between them. The CDR3 loop reads CASSVEFAPRVMSLVGTIYF. The CDR3 coding sequence is TGTGCCAGCAGCGTAGAGTTCGCGCCCAGGGTCATGAGTTTGGTAGGCACCATATATTTT. Drawing the rest from reference TRBV9 and TRBJ1-3, the complete variable domain is DSGVTQTPKHLITATGQRVTLRCSPRSGDLSVYWYQQSLDQGLQFLIQYYNGEERAKGNILERFSAQQFPDLHSELNLSSLELGDSALYFCASSVEFAPRVMSLVGTIYFGEGSWLTVV.

The chain uses TRBV10-3 and TRBJ2-2; 8 positions agree with TRBD1. Per the germline V gene, CDR1 is ENHRY and CDR2 is SYGVKD. The CDR3 is made up of 15 amino acids. The V and J ends lost 11 bases and 2 bases, in that order; junction bases with no gene match: 10. The CDR3 is CASEQGAHNTGELFF. As DNA, the CDR3 is TGTGCCTCGGAGCAGGGGGCGCATAACACCGGGGAGCTGTTTTTT.

The chain links TRBV30 to TRBJ2-7; D call uncertain. The V end lost 3 bases, the J end lost 6 bases, and 9 bases lay between the germline ends. Germline V gene data show CDR1 as GTSNPN and CDR2 as SVGIG (reference sequence). This CDR3 region has 11 residues. The chain's CDR3 is CAWSPKGEQYF. DNA for the CDR3: TGTGCCTGGAGCCCCAAGGGCGAGCAGTACTTC. The full variable domain, completed using reference TRBV30 and TRBJ2-7, is SQTIHQWPATLVQPVGSPLSLECTVEGTSNPNLYWYRQAAGRGLQLLFYSVGIGQISSEVPQNLSASRPQDRQFILSSKKLLLSDSGFYLCAWSPKGEQYFGPGTRLTVT.

This clone appeared a single time. The chain links TRBV12-5 to TRBJ1-1, with D perhaps TRBD1 (6 bases). CDR3 length: 17 amino acids. Germline CDR1 reads LGHNT; CDR2 reads FRNRAP. Trimming took off 0 bases at V and 0 bases at J, with 14 bases between the two ends. The CDR3 region is CASGLVPEGGLNTEAFF. In DNA, the CDR3 is TGTGCTAGTGGTTTGGTACCGGAGGGGGGTCTGAACACTGAAGCTTTCTTT. Together with reference TRBV12-5 and TRBJ1-1, the CDR3 gives the full variable domain: DARVTQTPRHKVTEMGQEVTMRCQPILGHNTVFWYRQTMMQGLELLAYFRNRAPLDDSGMPKDRFSAEMPDATLATLKIQPSEPRDSAVYFCASGLVPEGGLNTEAFFGQGTRLTVV.

This chain uses TRBV19 with TRBJ2-2; D uncertain. The germline gives CDR1 LNHDA, CDR2 SQIVND (reference sequence). The CDR3 consists of 15 residues. The germline V and J ends were trimmed by 7 bases and 6 bases, with 18 bases remaining between them. This chain's CDR3 is CASNLGGPMAGELFF. The DNA for the CDR3 is TGTGCCAGTAATCTCGGCGGACCGATGGCCGGGGAGCTGTTTTTT.

The rearrangement links TRBV7-2 to TRBJ2-3; D ambiguous. Trimming removed 3 bases from V and 2 bases from J, with 9 bases in between. Germline-derived CDR1 and CDR2 are SGHTA and FQGNSA. The CDR3 extends over 14 amino acids. CDR3 region: CASSFDSYTDTQYF. CDR3 DNA: TGTGCCAGCAGCTTCGACTCTTACACAGATACGCAGTATTTT.

The J gene is TRBJ2-7, the V gene TRBV18; D may be TRBD1 (6 bases). Germline CDR1 reads KGHSH; CDR2 reads LQKENI. Trimming left V 10 bases short and J 0 bases short, with 16 bases between. The CDR3 is made up of 14 amino acids. CDR3 DNA sequence: TGTGCCATCCCATGGACAGCGAGCTCCTACGAGCAGTACTTC. Translation gives CAIPWTASSYEQYF.

The chain couples TRBV5-1 to TRBJ2-4, with 7 bases aligning to TRBD1. Germline CDR1 reads SGHRS; CDR2 reads YFSETQ. This CDR3 is built from 16 residues. The V gene end was trimmed by 4 bases and the J gene end by 9 bases; junction bases not matched to a gene: 16. DNA of the CDR3: TGCGCCAGCAGCGCGACCACGGGATCTAGGACAGGCATTCAGTACTTC. The encoded protein is CASSATTGSRTGIQYF.

The rearrangement uses TRBV6-5 and TRBJ2-5, with 7 bases aligning to TRBD1. CDR3 length: 14 amino acids. Germline V CDR1 and CDR2: MNHEY, SVGAGI. Germline trimming cut 6 bases from V and 5 bases from J; bases unmatched to any gene: 9. The CDR3 spells CASSQTGTRETQYF. The CDR3 DNA follows: TGTGCCAGCAGCCAGACAGGGACGCGGGAGACCCAGTACTTC.

The rearrangement joins TRBV19 to TRBJ1-1; D remains ambiguous. Trimming removed 5 bases from V and 0 bases from J, with 10 bases in between. The CDR3 runs to 14 residues. CDR1 is LNHDA, CDR2 SQIVND, per germline (reference sequence). The CDR3 coding sequence is TGTGCCAGTAGTGGGCGAGCCTTGAACACTGAAGCTTTCTTT. The encoded protein is CASSGRALNTEAFF.

V is TRBV2 and J is TRBJ2-7; TRBD1 matches at 11 bases. V shed 11 bases, J shed 4 bases, and the junction held 10 bases outside the gene matches. The CDR3 runs to 14 residues. Per germline, CDR1 SNHLY and CDR2 FYNNEI. The CDR3 loop is CAGGWDRGEYEQYF. The CDR3 region has the DNA TGTGCCGGCGGGTGGGACAGGGGGGAGTACGAGCAGTACTTC.

The genes are TRBV28 and TRBJ2-4; D may be TRBD2 (5 bases). This CDR3 is 15 amino acids long. V lost 7 bases and J 1 base, leaving 14 bases between the germline ends. Germline CDR1 and CDR2: MDHEN and SYDVKM. DNA of the CDR3: TGTGCCAGCAAAGAGGACTCAGCCGCCAAAAACATTCAGTACTTC. As protein: CASKEDSAAKNIQYF.

V is TRBV2 and J is TRBJ1-1; D is perhaps TRBD1 (6 bases). Trimming removed 10 bases at V and 2 bases at J, with 14 bases between. CDR1 and CDR2 from the germline V gene are SNHLY and FYNNEI. The CDR3 is 13 amino acids. The CDR3 loop reads CATERGVNTEAFF. Here the CDR3 DNA reads TGTGCCACCGAGAGGGGGGTTAACACTGAAGCTTTCTTT.

The CDR3 nucleotides read TGCGCCAGCAGCCAAGCCCTAGCGGGAGCTCCCTACGAGCAGTACTTC. Translating it yields CASSQALAGAPYEQYF. The chain has TRBV4-3 and TRBJ2-7, with TRBD2 identical over 10 bases. The CDR3 runs to 16 residues. The germline V gene has CDR1 LGHNA and CDR2 YSLEER. V lost 1 base to trimming and J lost 2 bases; unmatched junction nucleotides: 5.

The sample holds one count of this clone. This chain joins TRBV19 and TRBJ2-3, with 12 bases aligning to TRBD2. The CDR3 sequence is 16 residues long. CDR1 is LNHDA, CDR2 SQIVND, per germline (reference sequence). Trimming took 4 bases from V and 6 from J; bases not matched to a gene: 8. CDR3: CASSRGLAGLDDTQYF. DNA for the CDR3: TGTGCCAGTAGTAGGGGACTAGCGGGCCTTGACGATACGCAGTATTTT.

This rearrangement joins TRBV10-2 to TRBJ2-1, with 13 bases that match TRBD2. The ends lost 3 bases at V and 2 bases at J; junction bases unmatched: 10. There are 19 residues in the CDR3. Germline values: CDR1 WSHSY, CDR2 SAAADI. The CDR3 DNA sequence: TGCGCCAGCAGTGACCCTAGCCTCGGGACTAGCGGGACCTACAATGAGCAGTTCTTC. Translation gives CASSDPSLGTSGTYNEQFF.